This TCR beta chain comes out of a study of blood T cell repertoires in COVID-19. Study-wide background: Specimens from acute and convalescent COVID-19 originated in the United States, Italy and Spain. Sample material is recorded as cDNA or gDNA derived from T cells, B-cell-depleted T cells, or PBMCs.

Authors' data handling: Nucleated cell counts were estimated from reference gene primer amplification. Profiling relied on immunoSEQ multiplex PCR, and the TCRdb table lists in-frame clones only, not all of them. The V and J calls and clone size come from that table; D and trimming were worked out from the DNA. The sample gives 300,000 to 400,000 clones, about 93% of which show up once; roughly 3.5% is in the top ten. Material for sequencing was peripheral blood. The sequence derives from a woman younger than 35 who had recovered from COVID-19.

The CDR3 DNA reads TGTGCCAGCAGTTTATCGGGACAGGGTACCTACAATGAGCAGTTCTTC. It specifies CASSLSGQGTYNEQFF. The chain links TRBV27 to TRBJ2-1; 9 nucleotides match TRBD1. V was clipped by 0 bases and J by 2 bases; unmatched bases: 2. The germline V gene has CDR1 MNHEY and CDR2 SMNVEV (reference sequence). The CDR3 consists of 16 residues.